One T cell receptor (beta chain) is described in this entry. The data are from a study of blood T cell repertoires in COVID-19. Study in general: COVID-19 samples collected from the United States, Italy and Spain covered acute and convalescent phases. PBMCs, B-cell-depleted T cells, or T cells were the source of the cDNA or gDNA that made up the material.

V was trimmed by 7 bases and J by 7 bases, leaving 10 bases between them. The CDR3 is 11 amino acids. CDR1 ENHRY and CDR2 SYGVKD come from the germline V gene. The authors' processing: Cell counts per sample came from amplifying reference gene primers. Here immunoSEQ multiplex PCR was the method, and the copy in TCRdb shows in-frame clones only, minus some. From that table come the V and J calls and clone size; the DNA was used to work out D and trimming. The top ten clones hold about 5.7% of a sample with about 80,000 clones, 70% to 80% of them seen once. The clonotype comes from a man aged 50-60 years with active or convalescent COVID-19. The sequencing sample was made of peripheral blood. The chain joins TRBV10-3 to TRBJ1-1; D not certain. The CDR3 loop reads CAIMGSGEAFF. The CDR3, as DNA: TGTGCCATCATGGGGAGCGGTGAAGCTTTCTTT.